These 29 T cell receptor beta chains were sequenced from one sample in a study of T-cell memory formation after mild COVID-19. One entry per CDR3 protein, called by TCRdb with MiXCR from the 5' RACE reads. The table records about 340,000 distinct CDR3 sequences, about 15% of them present only once. The sequenced material came from PBMCs or a T cell subset sorted from them (not recorded which). The receptors originated from a young man who had mild COVID-19 (a few samples of this study predate the infection). Cell type and time point are not known.

This clonotype has a handful of counts. This chain uses TRBV4-3 with TRBJ2-1; D is uncertain. Trimming took 0 bases from V and 3 from J, leaving 12 bases between them. This CDR3 comprises 16 residues. Germline V lookup: CDR1 LGHNA, CDR2 YSLEER. The CDR3 nucleotides read TGCGCCAGCAGCCAAGATCTCCGAGGATTCTACAATGAGCAGTTCTTC. Protein sequence: CASSQDLRGFYNEQFF.

Only a few counts were recorded for this clonotype. V and J are TRBV9 and TRBJ1-4; 9 bases align to TRBD1. J gave up 5 bases and V 3 bases, and 11 bases lay outside the gene matches. Germline assignment: CDR1 SGDLS and CDR2 YYNGEE. There are 17 residues in the CDR3. The CDR3 DNA sequence: TGTGCCAGCAGCGCCAGGACAGGGGAAACCCCAAATGAAAAACTGTTTTTT. It codes for CASSARTGETPNEKLFF.

This clonotype was counted many times. CDR3 amino acids: CASSLEPGQGSYEQYF. CDR3 sequence (DNA): TGCGCCAGCAGCTTAGAACCGGGACAGGGGTCCTACGAGCAGTACTTC. This rearrangement joins TRBV5-1 to TRBJ2-7, with 10 bases identical to TRBD1. The V and J ends lost 2 bases and 1 base, in that order; junction bases with no gene match: 6. The CDR3 consists of 16 residues. Germline CDR1 reads SGHRS; CDR2 reads YFSETQ.

The chain combines TRBV6-4 with TRBJ2-1; 8 nucleotides align to TRBD2. Germline CDR1 and CDR2: MRHNA and SNTAGT. With 5 bases clipped from V and 3 bases from J, the junction kept 3 bases outside the gene matches. The CDR3 extends over 14 amino acids. CDR3 DNA: TGTGCCAGCAGTAGGGGACTAGTCTACAATGAGCAGTTCTTC. It translates to CASSRGLVYNEQFF.

The chain links TRBV5-1 to TRBJ2-3; D is unresolved. Trimming took off 0 bases at V and 2 bases at J, with 16 bases between the two ends. The CDR3 runs 17 residues. Germline V gene data show CDR1 as SGHRS and CDR2 as YFSETQ. The CDR3 DNA follows: TGCGCCAGCAGCTTGGAGTCGGCTTCGGCCTTCACAGATACGCAGTATTTT. The encoded protein is CASSLESASAFTDTQYF.

This clonotype was detected only a few times. The rearrangement links TRBV6-1 to TRBJ2-1; a possible D gene is TRBD1 (6 bases). With 9 bases removed from V and 3 bases from J, the gap between germline ends came to 18 bases. This CDR3 contains 15 residues. Germline CDR1 and CDR2: MNHNS and SASEGT. The CDR3 nucleotides are TGTGCCAGTACAACAGGGCCCGATCTCTACAATGAGCAGTTCTTC. This gives the protein CASTTGPDLYNEQFF.

The V call is TRBV25-1, the J call TRBJ1-2, with D perhaps TRBD1 (5 bases). CDR1 is MGHDK, CDR2 SYGVNS, per germline. This CDR3 region has 15 residues. The V and J ends lost 4 bases and 8 bases respectively, with 20 bases between them. The CDR3 here is CASSAAAGREPGYTF. CDR3 nucleotide sequence: TGTGCCAGCAGTGCGGCCGCGGGCAGGGAACCAGGCTACACCTTC.

This chain uses TRBV4-1 with TRBJ2-5, with 12 bases identical to TRBD1. V dropped 0 bases and J dropped 4; count of bases not matched to a gene: 3. Per the germline V gene, CDR1 is MGHRA and CDR2 is YSYEKL. The CDR3 is 16 amino acids. CDR3 nucleotide sequence: TGCGCCAGCAGCCAAGAGGGGACAGGGGGCGCAGAGACCCAGTACTTC. As protein: CASSQEGTGGAETQYF.

The gene calls are TRBV7-9 and TRBJ2-7; 7 bases align to TRBD1. This CDR3 region has 13 residues. Trimming removed 5 bases from V and 1 base from J; junction bases left unmatched: 2. Germline V lookup: CDR1 SEHNR, CDR2 FQNEAQ (reference sequence). DNA of the CDR3: TGTGCCAGCAGCCAGGGGGTTTCCTACGAGCAGTACTTC. Protein product: CASSQGVSYEQYF.

The chain carries TRBV7-2 and TRBJ1-3; D unclear. Germline V gene lookup returns CDR1 SGHTA and CDR2 FQGNSA. The CDR3 is 17 amino acids. Trimming took off 0 bases at V and 0 bases at J, with 12 bases between the two ends. Written as DNA, the CDR3 is TGTGCCAGCAGCTTAGCCCCCGACGGCCTCTCTGGAAACACCATATATTTT. Translation gives CASSLAPDGLSGNTIYF.

The chain has TRBV7-9 and TRBJ1-2; a possible D gene is TRBD1 (6 bases). The V end was cut by 3 bases, the J end by 5 bases, with 16 bases between. This CDR3 has 15 amino acids. The germline V gene has CDR1 SEHNR and CDR2 FQNEAQ (reference sequence). The CDR3: CASSFGDTLKYGYTF. For the CDR3, the DNA is TGTGCCAGCAGCTTTGGGGACACACTAAAGTATGGCTACACCTTC.

This clonotype has a handful of counts. The V and J genes are TRBV6-1 and TRBJ2-3; 14 nucleotides line up with TRBD2. Looked up from germline, CDR1 is MNHNS and CDR2 is SASEGT. Trimming removed 3 bases from V and 0 bases from J; junction bases left unmatched: 2. CDR3 length: 17 amino acids. This CDR3 is CASSERTSGGSTDTQYF. The CDR3 region has the DNA TGTGCCAGCAGTGAGAGGACTAGCGGGGGGAGCACAGATACGCAGTATTTT.

This chain joins TRBV28 and TRBJ2-1; 12 nucleotides agree with TRBD2. Unmatched junction bases numbered 8, after V lost 4 bases and J lost 7 bases. The germline V gene has CDR1 MDHEN and CDR2 SYDVKM. The CDR3 extends over 16 amino acids. CDR3 region: CASSSAGLAGRNEQFF. In nucleotides, the CDR3 is TGTGCCAGCAGTTCTGCCGGACTAGCGGGGCGGAATGAGCAGTTCTTC.

This chain uses TRBV7-3 with TRBJ1-2; 8 bases line up with TRBD1. There are 12 residues in the CDR3. CDR1 and CDR2 (germline): SGHTA, FQGTGA. With V trimmed by 4 bases and J by 14 bases, 9 bases remained unmatched. The CDR3 DNA reads as TGTGCCAGCAGCTCGAGGACAGGGCCTAAGACCTTC. This codes for CASSSRTGPKTF.

In this sample, this clonotype turned up a few times. This chain uses TRBV7-3 with TRBJ1-6, with 7 bases fitting TRBD1. This CDR3 comprises 17 residues. CDR1 and CDR2 (germline): SGHTA, FQGTGA. With V trimmed by 2 bases and J by 3 bases, 7 bases remained unmatched. The CDR3 DNA follows: TGTGCCAGCAGCTTACGGACAGGAGCCTTCTATAATTCACCCCTCCACTTT. Residues: CASSLRTGAFYNSPLHF.

Worth noting for this clonotype: The junction and the germline gene differ at one end; a read error may be behind it. The CDR3 is CDSSLMSGTGANVLTF. Written as DNA, the CDR3 is TGTGACAGCAGCTTAATGTCGGGGACTGGGGCCAACGTCCTGACTTTC. V is TRBV7-3 and J is TRBJ2-6; TRBD2 might be the D (5 bases). The germline gives CDR1 SGHTA, CDR2 FQGTGA. CDR3 length: 16 residues. Full variable domain (missing parts from reference TRBV7-3 and TRBJ2-6): GAGVSQTPSNKVTEKGKYVELRCDPISGHTALYWYRQSLGQGPEFLIYFQGTGAADDSGLPNDRFFAVRPEGSVSTLKIQRTERGDSAVYLCDSSLMSGTGANVLTFGAGSRLTVL.

The DNA of the CDR3 is TGTGCCAGCAGCACCCCGGTGGGGGTTGAGCAGTTCTTC. It encodes CASSTPVGVEQFF. V gene TRBV7-9 combines with J gene TRBJ2-1; D may be TRBD1 or TRBD2 (5 bases each). The V and J ends lost 5 bases and 9 bases respectively, with 14 bases between them. CDR1 is SEHNR and CDR2 is FQNEAQ in the germline V gene (reference sequence). The CDR3 extends over 13 amino acids.

The sample holds many counts of this clonotype. The rearrangement uses TRBV6-5 and TRBJ1-5, with 8 nucleotides matching TRBD1. Per germline, CDR1 MNHEY and CDR2 SVGAGI. The CDR3 length is 15 residues. Unmatched junction bases numbered 9, after V lost 6 bases and J lost 5 bases. The CDR3 nucleotides read TGTGCCAGCAGCCTTTTAGGACAGGGATATCAGCCCCAGCATTTT. Translated: CASSLLGQGYQPQHF.

This clonotype was seen repeatedly, ten times or more. The genes are TRBV5-1 and TRBJ2-1; 11 bases map to TRBD2. CDR1 and CDR2 from the germline V gene are SGHRS and YFSETQ. V was pared by 6 bases and J by 4 bases, with 15 bases of the junction left unmatched. This CDR3 is 18 amino acids long. CDR3 protein: CASTLRTWASGGYNEQFF. The DNA of the CDR3 is TGCGCCAGCACCCTTCGCACTTGGGCTAGCGGGGGGTACAATGAGCAGTTCTTC.

The J gene is TRBJ2-1, the V gene TRBV12-5; D is uncertain. The CDR3 runs 13 residues. Trimming took 1 base from V and 5 from J, leaving 6 bases between them. Per the germline V gene, CDR1 is LGHNT and CDR2 is FRNRAP. CDR3 sequence (DNA): TGTGCTAGTGGTTTGGGACTGAACAATGAGCAGTTCTTC. It translates to CASGLGLNNEQFF.

This clonotype was observed a handful of times. The gene calls are TRBV5-1 and TRBJ2-5; D gene ambiguous. Germline V gene sequence: CDR1 SGHRS, CDR2 YFSETQ. Trimming took 7 bases from V and 0 from J, leaving 10 bases between them. The CDR3 covers 13 residues. In DNA form, the CDR3 reads TGCGCCAGCGGCGACTCGGACCAAGAGACCCAGTACTTC. It yields the protein CASGDSDQETQYF.

The chain employs TRBV6-5 and TRBJ1-6; possibly TRBD1 for D (5 bases). The V gene's germline CDR1 is MNHEY and CDR2 SVGAGI. CDR3 length: 14 residues. Deletions cut 0 bases from V and 12 bases from J, with 12 bases between. The CDR3 nucleotides are TGTGCCAGCAGTTACTCGCAGGGCCGGGGACCCCTCCACTTT. Its protein product is CASSYSQGRGPLHF.

The chain has TRBV7-6 and TRBJ2-3; 10 bases are a match to TRBD2. CDR1 and CDR2 from the germline V gene are SGHVS and FNYEAQ. J gave up 3 bases and V 5 bases, and 5 bases lay outside the gene matches. CDR3 length: 15 residues. This CDR3 is CASSPLAGRTDTQYF. DNA for the CDR3: TGTGCCAGCAGCCCACTAGCGGGAAGAACAGATACGCAGTATTTT.

Only a few counts were recorded for this clonotype. The genes are TRBV6-6 and TRBJ2-2; D unclear. CDR3 length: 15 residues. Trimming cost V 7 bases and J 0 bases, with 12 bases left between them. Germline-derived CDR1 and CDR2 are MNHNY and SVGAGI (reference sequence). The CDR3 coding sequence is TGTGCCAGCACCCTGACTGCCCCGAACACCGGGGAGCTGTTTTTT. Translated, it gives CASTLTAPNTGELFF.

This clonotype has at least ten counts. The chain couples TRBV4-1 to TRBJ2-7, with TRBD2 as a possible D gene (5 bases). Trimming took off 4 bases at V and 2 bases at J, with 15 bases between the two ends. The CDR3 is 15 residues long. Germline loops: CDR1 MGHRA, CDR2 YSYEKL. For the CDR3, the DNA is TGCGCCAGCAGCCTCGGCTCCCGGGGTACCTACGAGCAGTACTTC. Its protein is CASSLGSRGTYEQYF.

The chain uses TRBV7-2 and TRBJ1-2; possibly TRBD1 for D (5 bases). Between the trimmed V and J ends, which lost 9 bases and 8 bases, there was a span of 22 bases. The CDR3 sequence is 14 residues long. In germline, CDR1 is SGHTA, CDR2 FQGNSA. The CDR3 loop is CASHPGGQGWGYTF. The CDR3 region has the DNA TGTGCCAGTCATCCTGGAGGGCAGGGCTGGGGCTACACCTTC.

This clonotype was observed a few times. At one end, the junction sequence differs from germline, possibly due to a read error. The genes are TRBV7-2 and TRBJ1-3, with D possibly matching TRBD1 (5 bases). The CDR3 runs 13 residues. Per germline, CDR1 SGHTA and CDR2 FQGNSA. The DNA of the CDR3 is TGTGCCAGCAGGCCAAATACCGCGGGACTAACCAATTTT. Its translation: CASRPNTAGLTNF.

CDR3 bases: TGCAGTGCTAGATTGGCAGGGGCATCTAACTATGGCTACACCTTC. The encoded protein is CSARLAGASNYGYTF. The rearrangement links TRBV20-1 to TRBJ1-2; D may be TRBD1 (6 bases). The CDR3 loop spans 15 amino acids. Trimming took off 2 bases at V and 0 bases at J, with 13 bases between the two ends. Per germline, CDR1 DFQATT and CDR2 SNEGSKA (reference sequence).

The table lists this clonotype with a few counts. The CDR3 DNA reads as TGTGCCAGCAGCTTAGATCCCCAGGAAGCTTTCTTT. Translation: CASSLDPQEAFF. The chain links TRBV11-2 to TRBJ1-1; no definite D call. V lost 0 bases and J 8 bases, leaving 7 bases between the germline ends. The germline V gene has CDR1 SGHAT and CDR2 FQNNGV. This CDR3 comprises 12 residues.